These 3 T cell receptor beta chains share one sample of origin, sequenced in a study of immune evolution from preneoplasia to lung adenocarcinoma. Assay used: immunoSEQ multiplex PCR; TCRdb lists only in-frame clones, some missing. Altogether roughly 7,800 clones are present, approximately 80% being singletons, with the ten largest covering around 3%. The sequencing input was FFPE minimally invasive lung adenocarcinoma tissue. These receptors were taken from a person aged 70 to 85 with lung adenocarcinoma.

The gene calls are TRBV9 and TRBJ2-2; the D is unclear. The germline gives CDR1 SGDLS, CDR2 YYNGEE. This CDR3 comprises 11 residues. The V end was cut by 4 bases, the J end by 9 bases, with 7 bases between. CDR3 DNA sequence: TGTGCCAGCAGCCAGAGCAGGGAGCTGTTTTTT. As protein: CASSQSRELFF. Full variable domain (missing parts from reference TRBV9 and TRBJ2-2): DSGVTQTPKHLITATGQRVTLRCSPRSGDLSVYWYQQSLDQGLQFLIQYYNGEERAKGNILERFSAQQFPDLHSELNLSSLELGDSALYFCASSQSRELFFGEGSRLTVL.

The gene calls are TRBV2 and TRBJ1-4; 9 nucleotides agree with TRBD1. Germline CDR1 and CDR2: SNHLY and FYNNEI. This CDR3 spans 20 amino acids. The V and J ends lost 5 bases and 0 bases, in that order; junction bases with no gene match: 16. The CDR3 region is CASSQLTGTGIFATNEKLFF. In DNA form, the CDR3 reads TGTGCCAGCAGTCAACTTACCGGGACAGGGATTTTTGCAACTAATGAAAAACTGTTTTTT.

This rearrangement joins TRBV15 to TRBJ2-5, with 10 bases lining up with TRBD1. The CDR3 contains 15 residues. Looked up from germline, CDR1 is LNHNV and CDR2 is YYDKDF (reference sequence). With 3 bases clipped from V and 3 bases from J, the junction kept 4 bases outside the gene matches. The CDR3 loop reads CATSSRDRGEETQYF. CDR3 DNA: TGTGCCACCAGCAGCCGGGACAGGGGTGAAGAGACCCAGTACTTC.